This T cell receptor beta chain was captured in a study of blood T cell repertoires in COVID-19. Study as a whole: PBMCs, B-cell-depleted T cells, or T cells provided the cDNA or gDNA that made up the material.

Trimming pared 6 bases from V and 3 bases from J, leaving 15 bases between. This CDR3 has 15 amino acids. The V gene's germline CDR1 is MNHEY and CDR2 SMNVEV (reference sequence). Methods used by the authors: Amplification of reference gene primers was used by the study to estimate nucleated cell counts. TCRdb's table, derived via immunoSEQ multiplex PCR, lists solely in-frame clones and lacks some. V, J and clone size derive from that table, while D and trimming were established from the DNA sequence. The sample records around 150,000 clones, roughly 84% being singletons. V usage is TRBV27 and J usage is TRBJ1-5, with D perhaps matching TRBD1 (5 bases). The sample consisted of peripheral blood. The sequence was collected from a man aged 70 or older with acute or convalescent COVID-19. CDR3 amino acids: CASRVGGANNQPQHF. Here the CDR3 DNA reads TGTGCCAGCAGAGTCGGCGGGGCCAACAATCAGCCCCAGCATTTT.